This record covers a single T cell receptor beta chain. This entry comes from a study of blood T cell repertoires in COVID-19. Turning to the study itself: Sites across the United States, Italy and Spain contributed samples from acute and convalescent COVID-19. T cells, B-cell-depleted T cells, or PBMCs provided the cDNA or gDNA that served as material.

CDR3 length: 15 residues. J lost 1 base, V lost 4 bases, and 5 bases had no gene match. Germline V gene data show CDR1 as SGHTA and CDR2 as FQGNSA. Under the authors' procedure: Reference gene primer amplification in the assay estimated nucleated cell counts. Method: immunoSEQ multiplex PCR; TCRdb's copy keeps in-frame clones and lacks some. V and J calls and clone size are given by that table; D and trimming were obtained from the DNA. The sample carries around 130,000 clones, 80% to 90% recorded once. This TCR derives from a woman aged 45-59 years with acute or convalescent COVID-19. The specimen sequenced was peripheral blood. The rearrangement joins TRBV7-2 to TRBJ2-7; 9 nucleotides match TRBD1. CDR3 nucleotides: TGTGCCAGCAGCTGGTCCGGGACAGGGTCCTACGAGCAGTACTTC. This gives the protein CASSWSGTGSYEQYF. Together with reference TRBV7-2 and TRBJ2-7, the CDR3 gives the full variable domain: GAGVSQSPSNKVTEKGKDVELRCDPISGHTALYWYRQSLGQGLEFLIYFQGNSAPDKSGLPSDRFSAERTGGSVSTLTIQRTQQEDSAVYLCASSWSGTGSYEQYFGPGTRLTVT.